This T cell receptor beta chain was retrieved from a study of blood T cell repertoires in COVID-19. Germline V gives CDR1 MDHEN, CDR2 SYDVKM. CDR3 length: 12 residues. The V segment lost 10 bases and the J segment 2 bases; nucleotides outside the gene matches: 3. Authors' data handling: Quantification of nucleated cells was approximated via reference gene primer amplification. Data came from immunoSEQ multiplex PCR; TCRdb stores just in-frame clones and leaves some out. D and trimming come from the DNA, and the V and J calls and clone size come from that table. The sample has about 130,000 clones; roughly 83% are singletons. In terms of age and location, participants ranged from about 18 to 95 years and lived in about two dozen US areas. Assignments of participants to cohorts depended upon their own reported clinical history. Recovered participants had two consecutive negative NP/OP PCR tests, healthcare professional clearance, or symptom resolution.

The TCR was taken from a man in his fifties or sixties who had recovered from COVID-19. Input material: PBMCs or T cells enriched from blood (not recorded which). The gene calls are TRBV28 and TRBJ2-3; 7 bases map to TRBD2. The DNA of the CDR3 is TGTGCCATCGGGACTAACACAGATACGCAGTATTTT. Protein: CAIGTNTDTQYF.